This T cell receptor beta chain was found in a study of cytomegalovirus exposure and HLA in healthy donors (dated by TCRdb to the late 2010s). In the study overall: According to an earlier analysis of 587 of the donors, 150 million to 200 million T cells yielded roughly 110 million unique TCR beta sequences and 276 Gb of sequence data. An early release covering roughly 580 HLA-typed donors comprised about 300 gigabases of sequencing data and around 80 million unique TCR sequences. A later genetic analysis used genome-wide SNP genotypes for about three fifths of the roughly 700 donors, treating that subset as a discovery cohort. Donor age, sex, ethnicity and CMV serostatus were compiled together with the repertoire data. In addition to the first cohort of several hundred subjects, a separate validation cohort of approximately 120 different subjects was used. Among the roughly 380 genotyped donors, 81% belonged to the genetic ancestry cluster associated with self-reported Caucasian donors. Every repertoire in the discovery cohort had been generated on one and the same sequencing platform. The study used immunosequencing to profile the T cell repertoires of more than 650 subjects and linked those repertoires to cytomegalovirus serostatus. Roughly five DR-DQ haplotypes were treated as single units for association and clustering because of strong linkage in the cohort. The aim of the study was to test whether cataloging public T cell receptors could identify signatures of past pathogen exposure. Typing coverage differed by locus: A, B, C, DRB1 and DQB1 were typed in roughly 620-630 donors, DQA1 in about 560, DPA1 in around 610, and DPB1 in approximately 450. Among a few hundred genotyped donors of the cohort, an average of about 240,000 unique TCR beta nucleotide sequences were sequenced per donor, roughly 20% of them non-productive. To decide whether each TCR beta V gene segment behaved as functional or pseudogenic, an earlier analysis of several hundred of the donors relied on high-throughput TCR beta sequencing. Rather than using new phenotypic data, the later analysis identified candidate immune exposures from TCR beta sequences and from how often those sequences occurred across donors. Class I and class II HLA loci were covered by the typing at four-digit resolution. High-throughput TCR immunosequencing, statistical association of individual TCRs with disease status, and machine learning were combined to predict cytomegalovirus infection status. A later analysis re-examined previously published TCR beta repertoires from 500 to 700 donors and added high-resolution HLA genotyping to investigate patterns of TCR occurrence.

Trimming at the junction amounts to 2 bases on V and 8 bases on J, and the germline ends lie 19 bases apart. The germline V gene (reference sequence) sets CDR1 to SGHNT and CDR2 to YYREEE. The CDR3, cysteine through phenylalanine, is 15 amino acids long. Here the CDR3 DNA is all that survives: 45 bases in frame from base 1. Library construction relied on the immunoSEQ multiplex PCR assay. The multiplex PCR relied on a mix of 60 forward primers for TCR Vbeta segments and 13 reverse primers for TCR Jbeta segments. The CDR3 region of rearranged TCR beta genes was amplified from genomic DNA by a multiplex PCR assay. The Illumina HiSeq System was used to sequence the amplified TCR beta libraries as 87-base-pair reads. In the source study's methods: A later analysis tallied some 79 million unique TCR beta chains across the 666 repertoires, and about 10 million of those chains were shared by two or more donors. Raw reads were error-corrected and collapsed into unique sequences with a nearest-neighbor algorithm that merged closely related sequences to remove PCR and sequencing errors. V, D and J gene segments were assigned by aligning CDR3 sequences to IMGT reference sequences. For a sequence to be retained, at least a six-nucleotide match to both a V gene segment and a J gene segment was required. Rearrangements were classified as productive when the CDR3 lacked stop codons and remained in frame with V and J, and all other rearrangements were classified as non-productive. Following IMGT convention, CDR3 was defined as the stretch from the second conserved V-encoded cysteine up to the conserved J-encoded phenylalanine. Sequences without an unambiguous match to a single V gene segment were excluded from the earlier analysis of almost 600 of the donors. An earlier analysis of just under 600 of the donors called V segments functional above 56.7% productive rearrangements and segregating when the between-donor standard deviation exceeded 5%. To diagnose cytomegalovirus status from the catalog of TCR beta chain sequences, a statistical classification framework was built. In a later analysis, TCR nucleotide sequences were compared against IMGT/GENE-DB human TR gene sequences so that V and J genes could be assigned. Using the TCRdist pipeline, a later analysis assigned CDR3 sequences along with most-parsimonious VDJ recombination scenarios. A later analysis defined each TCR beta chain by its CDR3 amino acid sequence plus V-gene family, and excluded reads lacking a unique V-gene family. In a later analysis, several hundred highly shared, low-generation-probability nucleotide sequences were removed to address suspected cross-contamination and a sequencing artifact. For each public chain, a later analysis derived a clonal expansion index from normalized ranks of inferred template counts within each repertoire. In a later analysis, generation probabilities were computed using a VDJ recombination model fitted to out-of-frame rearrangements, and the results were checked against IGoR. In a later analysis, TCR-TCR, TCR-HLA and TCR-CMV co-occurrence was scored with hypergeometric tests, and a repertoire-size bias correction was applied to TCR pairs. In a later analysis, false discovery rates were estimated by permuting HLA or CMV assignments 20 times. In a later analysis, co-occurring TCRs were grouped using DBSCAN, and TCRdist sequence similarity was added for clustering within HLA-allele-positive subsets. For co-occurrence clustering, repertoires with fewer than 30,000 or more than 120,000 public chains were excluded, along with roughly 5 repertoires with anomalous nucleotide sharing. TCRdb limited this immuneACCESS table to in-frame rearrangements with V and J called. A share of clones is missing; checked studies link under half to unresolved V genes, and the rest is unexplained. Clone size and V and J calls were adopted from that table, with D and trimming inferred from the DNA. This sample comprises roughly 160,000 clones, 75% to 90% of them detected only once. Together, the top ten hold about 9.3% of the sample.

The cohort consisted of some 670 healthy bone marrow donors. At the time of sampling, all cohort members were nominally healthy, though unrecorded immune exposures were likely present. The donor tested CMV seropositive and was one of the 289 seropositive cohort members. A peripheral blood sample was collected from each donor, and TCR beta sequencing was performed on peripheral blood mononuclear cells. The Qiagen DNeasy Blood Extraction Kit was used to extract genomic DNA from the blood cell samples. Overall study results and their limits: The authors suggested that the approach could potentially be generalized to other disease states and immunological phenotypes. Only TCR beta chains were sequenced in this cohort, and the absence of alpha or paired-chain data limited detectable features. Correlated functional status among segregating V segments might be attributable to linkage disequilibrium, but an unknown experimental factor could not be ruled out. The study gave a list of more than 150 TCR beta chains associated with cytomegalovirus. In both the original and validation cohorts, the classifier was reported to diagnose cytomegalovirus status with high specificity and sensitivity. A cluster of highly shared sequence variants was judged likely to be a technical artifact of the sequencing pipeline. A further reported finding was that TCR beta sequences accurately predicted the HLA-A and HLA-B alleles for most subjects in the first cohort. Because HLA typing was unavailable for some donors at each locus, only the typed subset was used in association tests. A later analysis found that TCR association rates varied across HLA loci, with DRB1 alleles showing the most associated TCRs and HLA-C alleles the fewest. The earlier analysis of approximately 590 of the donors excluded approximately 15 rarely observed V segments, including chromosome 9 orphons, because counts were too low. According to a later analysis, parvovirus B19, influenza, CMV and Epstein-Barr virus appeared linked to several top co-occurrence clusters. In an earlier analysis of around 600 of the donors, most TCR beta V segments appeared in productive rearrangements about 87% or about 30% of the time, broadly matching IMGT annotations. In vitro tests confirmed that three of the cytomegalovirus-associated TCR beta chains recognize cytomegalovirus antigens. Specific HLA alleles were associated with 18,000 or so TCR beta sequences at a false discovery rate of 0.05 in a later analysis. Strong co-occurrence of HLA alleles, especially DR and DQ, made assigning TCR associations to individual alleles difficult. Some IMGT-functional V segments, including TRBV6-2 and TRBV6-3, could not be distinguished by the 87-base-pair reads and were therefore excluded. For the cohort, immune exposure information was limited to CMV serostatus. While some public TCRs were present in many individuals, most TCR sequences turned up only very rarely across donors. A later analysis found that HLA-associated TCR beta chains were more clonally expanded and had lower generation probabilities than equally common non-associated chains. Compared with the approximately 720-donor mean, donors in an Asian-associated ancestry cluster had fewer N-insertions in productive TCRs, according to a later genetic analysis. A later genetic analysis associated a missense DCLRE1C variant with V-gene and J-gene trimming of TCR beta chains, and an independent cohort replicated the association. In a later analysis, most CMV-associated TCR beta chains were found to appear HLA-restricted, with HLA associations seemingly driven largely by CMV exposure. Roughly uniform sequencing depth across donors was assumed in presence/absence analyses, although this assumption may not hold.

This clone has a single count. Its antigen is still unknown. No much larger clone is present one base from it, and per-base qualities are unavailable. The receptor comes from a man in his late teens or twenties in good health and CMV-seropositive. Sequenced input: PBMCs. The rearranged chain carries TRBV5-4 and TRBJ1-2; the D gene cannot be named for sure. CDR3 reads: CASSFDGGGPRGYTF. DNA sequence: TGTGCCAGCAGCTTCGATGGCGGCGGCCCTAGAGGCTACACCTTC.